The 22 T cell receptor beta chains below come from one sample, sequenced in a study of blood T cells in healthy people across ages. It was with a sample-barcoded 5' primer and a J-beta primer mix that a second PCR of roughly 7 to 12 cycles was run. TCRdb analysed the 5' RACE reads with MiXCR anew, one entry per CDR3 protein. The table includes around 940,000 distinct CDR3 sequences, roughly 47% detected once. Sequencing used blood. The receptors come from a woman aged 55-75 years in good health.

CDR3 DNA: TGCAGCGTAGCGACTAGCTCCATCTCCTACGAGCAGTACTTC. Its protein is CSVATSSISYEQYF. The V gene is TRBV29-1, the J gene TRBJ2-7; TRBD2 agrees at 7 bases. This CDR3 has 14 residues. The junction had 8 bases not matched to a gene; V was cut back by 6 bases and J by 0 bases. Germline V gives CDR1 SQVTM, CDR2 ANQGSEA.

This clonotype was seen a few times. The CDR3, as DNA: TGTGCCAGCAGCCGACCAGCGGGAGTCACAGATACGCAGTATTTT. This translates into CASSRPAGVTDTQYF. The chain carries TRBV7-6 and TRBJ2-3, with 8 nucleotides matching TRBD2. J gave up 2 bases and V 5 bases, and 6 bases lay outside the gene matches. The CDR3 extends over 15 amino acids. Germline CDR1 and CDR2: SGHVS and FNYEAQ. Using reference TRBV7-6 and TRBJ2-3 for the parts outside the CDR3, the full variable domain is GAGVSQSPRYKVTKRGQDVALRCDPISGHVSLYWYRQALGQGPEFLTYFNYEAQQDKSGLPNDRFSAERPEGSISTLTIQRTEQRDSAMYRCASSRPAGVTDTQYFGPGTRLTVL.

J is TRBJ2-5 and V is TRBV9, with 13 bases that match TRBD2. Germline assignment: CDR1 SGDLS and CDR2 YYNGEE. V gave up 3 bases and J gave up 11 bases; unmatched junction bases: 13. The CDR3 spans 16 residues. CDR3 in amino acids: CASSDNQGLAGNEQYF. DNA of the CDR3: TGTGCCAGCAGCGACAACCAGGGACTAGCGGGGAATGAGCAGTACTTC.

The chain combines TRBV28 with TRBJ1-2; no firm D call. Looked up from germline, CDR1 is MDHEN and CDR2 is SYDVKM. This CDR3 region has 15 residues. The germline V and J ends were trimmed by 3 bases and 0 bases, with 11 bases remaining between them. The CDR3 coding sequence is TGTGCCAGCAGTTTTGACCCAGAAGCTAACTATGGCTACACCTTC. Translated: CASSFDPEANYGYTF.

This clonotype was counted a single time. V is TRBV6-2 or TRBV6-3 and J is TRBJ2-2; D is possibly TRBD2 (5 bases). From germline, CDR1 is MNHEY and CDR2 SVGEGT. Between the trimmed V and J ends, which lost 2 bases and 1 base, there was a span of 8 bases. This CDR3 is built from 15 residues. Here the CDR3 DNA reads TGTGCCAGCAGTTACACTAGGGAGAACACCGGGGAGCTGTTTTTT. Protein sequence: CASSYTRENTGELFF.

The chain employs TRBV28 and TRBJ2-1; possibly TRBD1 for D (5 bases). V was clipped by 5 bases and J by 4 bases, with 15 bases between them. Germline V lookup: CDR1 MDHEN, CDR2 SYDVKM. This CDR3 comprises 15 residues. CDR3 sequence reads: CASSKWQGSYNEQFF. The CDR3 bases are TGTGCCAGCAGTAAGTGGCAGGGCTCATACAATGAGCAGTTCTTC.

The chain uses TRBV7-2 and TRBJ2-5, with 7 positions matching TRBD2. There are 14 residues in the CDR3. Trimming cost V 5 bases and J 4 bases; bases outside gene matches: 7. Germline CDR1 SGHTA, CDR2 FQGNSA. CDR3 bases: TGTGCCAGCAGCCACGCGTGGGAGGGAGAGACCCAGTACTTC. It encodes CASSHAWEGETQYF.

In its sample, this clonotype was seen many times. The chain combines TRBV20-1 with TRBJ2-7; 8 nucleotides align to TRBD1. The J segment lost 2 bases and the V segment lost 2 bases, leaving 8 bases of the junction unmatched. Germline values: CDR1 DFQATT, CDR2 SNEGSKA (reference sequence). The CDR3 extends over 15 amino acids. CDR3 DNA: TGCAGTGCTAGACCTGGACAGGGAAGTACCTACGAGCAGTACTTC. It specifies CSARPGQGSTYEQYF.

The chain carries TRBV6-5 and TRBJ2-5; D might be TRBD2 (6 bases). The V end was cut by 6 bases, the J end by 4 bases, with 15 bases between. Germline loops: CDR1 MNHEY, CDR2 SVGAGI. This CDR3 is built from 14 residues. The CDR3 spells CASRPRGTRETQYF. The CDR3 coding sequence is TGTGCCAGCAGGCCTCGCGGGACGCGAGAGACCCAGTACTTC.

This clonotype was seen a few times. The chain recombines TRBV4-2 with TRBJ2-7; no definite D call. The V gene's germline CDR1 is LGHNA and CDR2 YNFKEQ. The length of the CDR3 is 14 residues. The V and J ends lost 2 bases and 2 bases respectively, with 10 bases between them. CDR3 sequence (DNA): TGTGCCAGCAGCCAATGGGTGGGAACCTACGAGCAGTACTTC. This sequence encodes CASSQWVGTYEQYF.

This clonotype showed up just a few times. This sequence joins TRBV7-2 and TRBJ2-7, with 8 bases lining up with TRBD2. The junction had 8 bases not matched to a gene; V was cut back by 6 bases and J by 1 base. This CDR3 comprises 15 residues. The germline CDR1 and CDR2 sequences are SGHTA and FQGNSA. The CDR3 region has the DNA TGTGCCAGCAGACGGGCGGGGGGTAAATCCTACGAGCAGTACTTC. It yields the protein CASRRAGGKSYEQYF.

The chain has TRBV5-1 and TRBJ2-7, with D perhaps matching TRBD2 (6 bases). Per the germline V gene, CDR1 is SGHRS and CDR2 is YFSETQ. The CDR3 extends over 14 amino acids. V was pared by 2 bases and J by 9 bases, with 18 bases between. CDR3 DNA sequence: TGCGCCAGCAGCTTTCCCTCGGAGGGTAGTGGGCAGTACTTC. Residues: CASSFPSEGSGQYF.

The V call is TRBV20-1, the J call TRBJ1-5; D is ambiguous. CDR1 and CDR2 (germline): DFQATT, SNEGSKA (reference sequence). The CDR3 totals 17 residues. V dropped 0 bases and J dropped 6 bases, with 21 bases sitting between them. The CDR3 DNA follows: TGCAGTGCTAGAGATCGTATGGGAGGGTATCGCGGTCAGCCCCAGCATTTT. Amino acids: CSARDRMGGYRGQPQHF.

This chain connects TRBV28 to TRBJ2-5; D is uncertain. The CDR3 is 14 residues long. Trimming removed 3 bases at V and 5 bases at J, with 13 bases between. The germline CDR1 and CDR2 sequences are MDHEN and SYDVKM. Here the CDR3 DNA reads TGTGCCAGCAGTTTCCCCGGCGTGGGGGAGACCCAGTACTTC. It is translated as CASSFPGVGETQYF.

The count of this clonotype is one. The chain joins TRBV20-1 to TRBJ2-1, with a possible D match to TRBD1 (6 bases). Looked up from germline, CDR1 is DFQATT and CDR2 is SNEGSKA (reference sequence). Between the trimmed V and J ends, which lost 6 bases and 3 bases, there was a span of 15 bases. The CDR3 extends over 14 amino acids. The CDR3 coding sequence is TGCAGTGCACGACCAGGGGCACTCTACAATGAGCAGTTCTTC. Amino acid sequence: CSARPGALYNEQFF.

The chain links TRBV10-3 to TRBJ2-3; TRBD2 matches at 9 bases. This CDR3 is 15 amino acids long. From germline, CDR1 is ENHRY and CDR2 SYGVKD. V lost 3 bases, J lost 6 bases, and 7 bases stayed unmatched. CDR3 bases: TGTGCCATCAGTGAAGCGGCGGGAGGGTTTGATACGCAGTATTTT. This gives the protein CAISEAAGGFDTQYF.

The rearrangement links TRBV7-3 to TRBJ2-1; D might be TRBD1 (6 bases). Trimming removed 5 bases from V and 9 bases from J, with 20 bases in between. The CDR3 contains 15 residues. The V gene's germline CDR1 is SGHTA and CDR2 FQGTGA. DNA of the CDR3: TGTGCCAGCAGCCGAGTACAGGGCGATATGGTTGAGCAGTTCTTC. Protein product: CASSRVQGDMVEQFF.

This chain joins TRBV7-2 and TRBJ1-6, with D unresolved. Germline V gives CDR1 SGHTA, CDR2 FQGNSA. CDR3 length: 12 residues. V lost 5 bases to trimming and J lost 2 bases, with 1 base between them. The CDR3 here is CASSPYNSPLHF. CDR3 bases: TGTGCCAGCAGCCCCTATAATTCACCCCTCCACTTT.

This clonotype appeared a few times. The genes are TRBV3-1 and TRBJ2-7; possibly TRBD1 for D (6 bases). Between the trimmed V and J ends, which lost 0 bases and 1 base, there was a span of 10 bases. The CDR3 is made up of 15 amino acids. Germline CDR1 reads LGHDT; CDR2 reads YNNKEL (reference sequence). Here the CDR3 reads CASSQERQGSYEQYF. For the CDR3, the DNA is TGTGCCAGCAGCCAAGAGCGGCAGGGGTCCTACGAGCAGTACTTC.

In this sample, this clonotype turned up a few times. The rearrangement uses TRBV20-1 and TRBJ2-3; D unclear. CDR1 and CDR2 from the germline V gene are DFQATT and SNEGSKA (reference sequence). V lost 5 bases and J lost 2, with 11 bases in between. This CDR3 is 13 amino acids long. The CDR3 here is CSAWAPSTDTQYF. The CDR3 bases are TGCAGTGCTTGGGCTCCTTCCACAGATACGCAGTATTTT.

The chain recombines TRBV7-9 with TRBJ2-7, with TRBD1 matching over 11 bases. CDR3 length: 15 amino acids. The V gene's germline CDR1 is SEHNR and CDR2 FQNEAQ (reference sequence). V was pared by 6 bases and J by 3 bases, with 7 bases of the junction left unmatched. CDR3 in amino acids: CASRQAGTGGYEQYF. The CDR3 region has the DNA TGTGCCAGCAGACAAGCCGGGACAGGGGGCTACGAGCAGTACTTC.

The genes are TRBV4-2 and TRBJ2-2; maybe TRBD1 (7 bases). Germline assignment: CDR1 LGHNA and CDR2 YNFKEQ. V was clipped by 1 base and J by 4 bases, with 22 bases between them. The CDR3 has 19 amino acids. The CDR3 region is CASSQVPAGGIGGTGELFF. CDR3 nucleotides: TGTGCCAGCAGCCAAGTTCCCGCAGGGGGGATTGGGGGCACCGGGGAGCTGTTTTTT.